The 27 T cell receptor beta chains given below trace back to one sample, sequenced in a study of blood T cell repertoires in COVID-19. Clones were read by immunoSEQ multiplex PCR, and TCRdb kept only the in-frame ones, dropping some. Among 200,000 to 250,000 clones, roughly four fifths were seen once, and the ten largest hold less than 6%. The sequenced material came from peripheral blood. These receptors all stem from a woman in her 70s with COVID-19, enrolled during active disease.

Concerning this clone: The sample contains more than one DNA sequence encoding this CDR3. The chain employs TRBV30 and TRBJ1-1; 9 nucleotides line up with TRBD1. Trimming cost V 4 bases and J 5 bases; bases outside gene matches: 8. Germline CDR1 is GTSNPN and CDR2 is SVGIG (reference sequence). The CDR3 runs 14 residues. CDR3 sequence reads: CAWTRQGVGTEAFF. Here the CDR3 DNA reads TGTGCCTGGACTCGACAGGGGGTAGGTACTGAAGCTTTCTTT. Full variable domain (missing parts from reference TRBV30 and TRBJ1-1): SQTIHQWPATLVQPVGSPLSLECTVEGTSNPNLYWYRQAAGRGLQLLFYSVGIGQISSEVPQNLSASRPQDRQFILSSKKLLLSDSGFYLCAWTRQGVGTEAFFGQGTRLTVV.

The V call is TRBV7-9, the J call TRBJ2-6; D unresolved. This CDR3 spans 18 amino acids. CDR1 is SEHNR, CDR2 FQNEAQ, per germline (reference sequence). Trimming stripped 5 bases from V and 0 bases from J, with 17 bases between. In DNA form, the CDR3 reads TGTGCCAGCAGCCCCTGGCTCGGTAGGAGCTCTGGGGCCAACGTCCTGACTTTC. Translated: CASSPWLGRSSGANVLTF.

The V call is TRBV29-1, the J call TRBJ1-1; D may be TRBD1 (6 bases). The CDR3 loop spans 13 amino acids. Trimming stripped 6 bases from V and 2 bases from J, with 13 bases between. In germline, CDR1 is SQVTM, CDR2 ANQGSEA. The CDR3 coding sequence is TGCAGCGTGATGACAGGAGCAAACACTGAAGCTTTCTTT. It encodes CSVMTGANTEAFF.

The V gene is TRBV27, the J gene TRBJ2-5, with D tentatively TRBD2 (6 bases). Per germline, CDR1 MNHEY and CDR2 SMNVEV (reference sequence). The V and J ends lost 4 bases and 4 bases respectively, with 22 bases between them. This CDR3 spans 17 amino acids. As DNA, the CDR3 is TGTGCCAGCAGTTCCCTTACTTCCGGGACTCCCCGAGAGACCCAGTACTTC. It yields the protein CASSSLTSGTPRETQYF.

The rearrangement links TRBV28 to TRBJ1-5, with TRBD1 identical over 7 bases. Germline V gene data show CDR1 as MDHEN and CDR2 as SYDVKM. The CDR3 has 14 residues. V lost 5 bases to trimming and J lost 5 bases; unmatched junction nucleotides: 6. The CDR3 spells CASSVGTAYQPQHF. CDR3 bases: TGTGCCAGCAGTGTCGGGACAGCCTATCAGCCCCAGCATTTT.

The rearrangement joins TRBV24-1 to TRBJ1-3, with D possibly matching TRBD1 (6 bases). Trimming cost V 10 bases and J 1 base, with 10 bases left between them. CDR1 KGHDR and CDR2 SFDVKD come from the germline V gene. The CDR3 sequence is 13 residues long. In DNA, the CDR3 is TGTGCCACGGAAGACAGGTCTGGAAACACCATATATTTT. It is translated as CATEDRSGNTIYF.

CDR3 bases: TGCGCCAGCAGCCCCCTGGGACAGTCGAGCTCTGGAAACACCATATATTTT. As protein: CASSPLGQSSSGNTIYF. This chain joins TRBV5-1 and TRBJ1-3, with TRBD1 matching 7 bases. The germline gives CDR1 SGHRS, CDR2 YFSETQ. The CDR3 is 17 amino acids. V was clipped by 4 bases and J by 0 bases; unmatched bases: 10.

The chain joins TRBV11-1 to TRBJ1-1; TRBD1 matches at 10 bases. CDR3 length: 14 residues. The junction had 8 bases not matched to a gene; V was cut back by 5 bases and J by 8 bases. In germline, CDR1 is SGHAT, CDR2 FQDESV (reference sequence). CDR3 in DNA: TGTGCCAGCAGCGACAGGGGGCGCGTAGTGGAAGCTTTCTTT. Its protein product is CASSDRGRVVEAFF. Full variable domain (missing parts from reference TRBV11-1 and TRBJ1-1): EAEVAQSPRYKITEKSQAVAFWCDPISGHATLYWYRQILGQGPELLVQFQDESVVDDSQLPKDRFSAERLKGVDSTLKIQPAELGDSAMYLCASSDRGRVVEAFFGQGTRLTVV.

This clone was picked up one time. J is TRBJ1-4 and V is TRBV10-3, with 7 positions matching TRBD1. Per germline, CDR1 ENHRY and CDR2 SYGVKD. V was clipped by 10 bases and J by 0 bases; unmatched bases: 5. The CDR3 totals 14 residues. CDR3 sequence reads: CASQGQPTNEKLFF. The CDR3 DNA is TGTGCCAGCCAGGGACAGCCAACTAATGAAAAACTGTTTTTT.

The CDR3 sequence: CASSAVSRVNYGYTF. CDR3 nucleotides: TGTGCCAGCAGCGCCGTATCGAGAGTTAACTATGGCTACACCTTC. The chain couples TRBV7-9 to TRBJ1-2; D uncertain. Looked up from germline, CDR1 is SEHNR and CDR2 is FQNEAQ (reference sequence). Trimming left V 5 bases short and J 1 base short, with 14 bases between. The CDR3 runs to 15 residues.

CDR3 sequence (DNA): TGTGCCAGTAGTAACACAGACACTGAAGCTTTCTTT. Translation: CASSNTDTEAFF. The V gene is TRBV19, the J gene TRBJ1-1, with D unclear. Germline V gives CDR1 LNHDA, CDR2 SQIVND (reference sequence). V was pared by 4 bases and J by 3 bases, with 6 bases between. This CDR3 is 12 amino acids long.

V is TRBV4-3 and J is TRBJ1-1, with a tentative D call TRBD1 (5 bases). V lost 1 base and J lost 3, with 9 bases in between. From germline, CDR1 is LGHNA and CDR2 YSLEER. The CDR3 is 14 amino acids. The CDR3 sequence: CASSQAGIYTEAFF. For the CDR3, the DNA is TGCGCCAGCAGCCAAGCAGGGATTTACACTGAAGCTTTCTTT.

V gene TRBV11-2 combines with J gene TRBJ2-1, with TRBD2 matching over 8 bases. CDR1 and CDR2 from the germline V gene are SGHAT and FQNNGV. The V gene end was trimmed by 5 bases and the J gene end by 12 bases; junction bases not matched to a gene: 12. This CDR3 is built from 14 residues. The CDR3 sequence is CASSPRGGGLRQFF. CDR3 DNA sequence: TGTGCCAGCAGCCCCCGCGGCGGGGGGCTTCGGCAGTTCTTC.

This rearrangement joins TRBV30 to TRBJ1-2, with no clear D. CDR3 length: 13 residues. Trimming removed 2 bases from V and 5 bases from J, with 12 bases in between. From germline, CDR1 is GTSNPN and CDR2 SVGIG (reference sequence). The CDR3 DNA is TGTGCCTGGAGTCCCCGGGGATCTTATGGCTACACCTTC. Amino acid sequence: CAWSPRGSYGYTF.

The V and J genes are TRBV5-4 and TRBJ1-5, with unresolved D. This CDR3 has 15 amino acids. V shed 0 bases and J shed 4 bases, with 11 bases lying between them. CDR1 SGHNT and CDR2 YYREEE come from the germline V gene (reference sequence). CDR3 in DNA: TGTGCCAGCAGCTTGGATCTAGGGAGGAATCAGCCCCAGCATTTT. This translates into CASSLDLGRNQPQHF. The full variable domain, rest sourced from reference TRBV5-4 and TRBJ1-5, is ETGVTQSPTHLIKTRGQQVTLRCSSQSGHNTVSWYQQALGQGPQFIFQYYREEENGRGNFPPRFSGLQFPNYSSELNVNALELDDSALYLCASSLDLGRNQPQHFGDGTRLSIL.

J is TRBJ1-5 and V is TRBV6-1; 8 bases line up with TRBD1. The germline V gene encodes CDR1 MNHNS and CDR2 SASEGT. Unmatched junction bases numbered 13, after V lost 3 bases and J lost 0 bases. The CDR3 extends over 19 amino acids. The CDR3 sequence is CASSDQTGTGFYSNQPQHF. In nucleotides, the CDR3 is TGTGCCAGCAGTGACCAGACCGGGACAGGTTTTTATAGCAATCAGCCCCAGCATTTT.

The rearrangement joins TRBV10-1 to TRBJ2-7; 7 bases agree with TRBD2. Unmatched junction bases numbered 21, after V lost 6 bases and J lost 1 base. The CDR3 is 19 residues long. Germline assignment: CDR1 WNHNN and CDR2 SYGVQD (reference sequence). CDR3 nucleotides: TGCGCCAGCAGCCTCGTCGGGTCTAGCGGATCTCACCTTTCCTACGAGCAGTACTTC. Translation gives CASSLVGSSGSHLSYEQYF.

This chain uses TRBV14 with TRBJ1-1, with D unclear. The CDR3 totals 13 residues. CDR1 and CDR2 (germline): SGHDN, FVKESK. V lost 9 bases and J 0 bases, leaving 11 bases between the germline ends. The CDR3 bases are TGTGCCAGTGCGTCTCGGTTGAACACTGAAGCTTTCTTT. Its translation: CASASRLNTEAFF.

The chain employs TRBV2 and TRBJ1-4; no definite D call. V dropped 10 bases and J dropped 9 bases, with 15 bases sitting between them. The CDR3 has 12 residues. Germline V gives CDR1 SNHLY, CDR2 FYNNEI. The CDR3 DNA reads TGTGCCACCCAATCACAGCCCCAAAAACTGTTTTTT. This sequence encodes CATQSQPQKLFF. The whole variable domain, remainder taken from reference TRBV2 and TRBJ1-4, is EPEVTQTPSHQVTQMGQEVILRCVPISNHLYFYWYRQILGQKVEFLVSFYNNEISEKSEIFDDQFSVERPDGSNFTLKIRSTKLEDSAMYFCATQSQPQKLFFGSGTQLSVL.

The chain couples TRBV5-1 to TRBJ2-3, with 7 bases lining up with TRBD2. The length of the CDR3 is 13 residues. The junction had 1 base not matched to a gene; V was cut back by 4 bases and J by 2 bases. In germline, CDR1 is SGHRS, CDR2 YFSETQ. The DNA of the CDR3 is TGCGCCAGCAGCCGGGACTACACAGATACGCAGTATTTT. Encoded protein: CASSRDYTDTQYF. The full variable domain, rest sourced from reference TRBV5-1 and TRBJ2-3, is KAGVTQTPRYLIKTRGQQVTLSCSPISGHRSVSWYQQTPGQGLQFLFEYFSETQRNKGNFPGRFSGRQFSNSRSEMNVSTLELGDSALYLCASSRDYTDTQYFGPGTRLTVL.

The gene calls are TRBV5-6 and TRBJ1-2; a possible D gene is TRBD1 (6 bases). This CDR3 is 12 amino acids long. Deletions cut 2 bases from V and 8 bases from J, with 10 bases between. CDR1 and CDR2 (germline): SGHDT, YYEEEE. CDR3 coding DNA: TGTGCCAGCAGCTTACAGGGAGCCGGCTACACCTTC. Translation gives CASSLQGAGYTF.

This chain links TRBV9 with TRBJ1-1; no clear D. The CDR3 runs 14 residues. The germline CDR1 and CDR2 sequences are SGDLS and YYNGEE. Trimming cost V 2 bases and J 0 bases, with 8 bases left between them. The CDR3: CASSVSVLNTEAFF. CDR3 DNA sequence: TGTGCCAGCAGCGTTTCGGTTTTGAACACTGAAGCTTTCTTT. Full variable domain (missing parts from reference TRBV9 and TRBJ1-1): DSGVTQTPKHLITATGQRVTLRCSPRSGDLSVYWYQQSLDQGLQFLIQYYNGEERAKGNILERFSAQQFPDLHSELNLSSLELGDSALYFCASSVSVLNTEAFFGQGTRLTVV.

This chain links TRBV6-5 with TRBJ1-5; tentative D call: TRBD1 (6 bases). CDR1 is MNHEY, CDR2 SVGAGI, per germline. Trimming shortened V by 6 bases and J by 0 bases, and 12 bases separated the two germline ends. This CDR3 region has 15 residues. CDR3 amino acids: CASRDGQISNQPQHF. The CDR3 DNA sequence: TGTGCCAGCAGAGATGGACAGATTAGCAATCAGCCCCAGCATTTT.

The V gene is TRBV6-2 or TRBV6-3, the J gene TRBJ2-2, with 11 bases aligning to TRBD2. The CDR3 extends over 18 amino acids. The ends lost 2 bases at V and 4 bases at J; junction bases unmatched: 9. From germline, CDR1 is MNHEY and CDR2 SVGEGT. CDR3 in amino acids: CASSYKLAGDVSTGELFF. In DNA, the CDR3 is TGTGCCAGCAGTTACAAACTAGCGGGAGACGTAAGCACCGGGGAGCTGTTTTTT.

The chain employs TRBV3-1 (or the pseudogene TRBV3-2) and TRBJ1-1; D uncertain. CDR3 length: 16 amino acids. Trimming stripped 4 bases from V and 3 bases from J, with 18 bases between. CDR1 and CDR2 from the germline V gene are LGHDT and YNNKEL (reference sequence). CDR3 region: CASSPRGAHGDTEAFF. The CDR3 bases are TGTGCCAGCAGCCCCCGGGGTGCCCACGGCGACACTGAAGCTTTCTTT.

The chain couples TRBV7-9 to TRBJ1-4; weak D call: TRBD1 (5 bases). CDR1 and CDR2 (germline): SEHNR, FQNEAQ (reference sequence). Trimming took 3 bases from V and 6 from J, leaving 14 bases between them. CDR3 length: 15 amino acids. The CDR3 DNA follows: TGTGCCAGCAGCTTCAACCTTTGGACACATGAAAAACTGTTTTTT. It is translated as CASSFNLWTHEKLFF.

The rearrangement links TRBV6-2 or TRBV6-3 to TRBJ2-7, with TRBD1 matching over 7 bases. V dropped 5 bases and J dropped 8; count of bases not matched to a gene: 6. The CDR3 consists of 12 residues. Germline V CDR1 and CDR2: MNHEY, SVGEGT. The CDR3 nucleotides read TGTGCCAGCAGTCCGGGACAGATTAAGCAGTACTTC. Translation gives CASSPGQIKQYF.